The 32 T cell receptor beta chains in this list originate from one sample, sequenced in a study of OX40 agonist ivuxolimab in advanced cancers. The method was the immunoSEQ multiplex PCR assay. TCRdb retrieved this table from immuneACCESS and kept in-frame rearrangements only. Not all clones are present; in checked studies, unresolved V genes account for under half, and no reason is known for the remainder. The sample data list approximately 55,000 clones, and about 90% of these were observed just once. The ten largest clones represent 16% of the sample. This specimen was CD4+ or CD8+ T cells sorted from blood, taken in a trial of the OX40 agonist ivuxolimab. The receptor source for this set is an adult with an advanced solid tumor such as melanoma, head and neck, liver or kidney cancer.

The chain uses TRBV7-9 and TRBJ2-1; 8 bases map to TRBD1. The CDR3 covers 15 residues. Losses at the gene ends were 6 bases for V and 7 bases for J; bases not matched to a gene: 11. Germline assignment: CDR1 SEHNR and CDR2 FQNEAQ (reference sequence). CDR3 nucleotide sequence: TGTGCCAGCAGGGGGGGTAACAGGGGGAGAAATGAGCAGTTCTTC. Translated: CASRGGNRGRNEQFF. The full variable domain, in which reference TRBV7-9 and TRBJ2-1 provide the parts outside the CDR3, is DTGVSQNPRHKITKRGQNVTFRCDPISEHNRLYWYRQTLGQGPEFLTYFQNEAQLEKSRLLSDRFSAERPKGSFSTLEIQRTEQGDSAMYLCASRGGNRGRNEQFFGPGTRLTVL.

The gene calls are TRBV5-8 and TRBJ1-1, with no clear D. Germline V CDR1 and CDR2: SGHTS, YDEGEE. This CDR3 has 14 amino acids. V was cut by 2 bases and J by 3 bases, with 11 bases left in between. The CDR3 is CASSFGLRDTEAFF. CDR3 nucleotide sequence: TGTGCCAGCAGCTTCGGGCTAAGGGACACTGAAGCTTTCTTT.

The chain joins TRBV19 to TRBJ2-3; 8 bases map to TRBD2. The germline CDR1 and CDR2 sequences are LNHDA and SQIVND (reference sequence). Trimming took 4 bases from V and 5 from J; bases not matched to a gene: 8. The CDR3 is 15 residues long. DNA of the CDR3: TGTGCCAGTAGTACGAATAAGCGGGAGAAAGATACGCAGTATTTT. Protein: CASSTNKREKDTQYF.

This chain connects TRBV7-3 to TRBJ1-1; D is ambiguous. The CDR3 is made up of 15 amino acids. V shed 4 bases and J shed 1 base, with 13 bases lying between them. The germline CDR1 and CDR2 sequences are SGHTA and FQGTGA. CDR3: CASSSSHGENTEAFF. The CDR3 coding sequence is TGTGCCAGCAGCTCGTCACACGGGGAGAACACTGAAGCTTTCTTT.

The CDR3 reads CASSMTRDNEQFF. The DNA of the CDR3 is TGTGCCAGTAGTATGACCAGGGACAATGAGCAGTTCTTC. V and J are TRBV19 and TRBJ2-1; maybe TRBD1 (5 bases). CDR1 is LNHDA and CDR2 is SQIVND in the germline V gene (reference sequence). The CDR3 consists of 13 residues. Trimming pared 3 bases from V and 5 bases from J, leaving 8 bases between.

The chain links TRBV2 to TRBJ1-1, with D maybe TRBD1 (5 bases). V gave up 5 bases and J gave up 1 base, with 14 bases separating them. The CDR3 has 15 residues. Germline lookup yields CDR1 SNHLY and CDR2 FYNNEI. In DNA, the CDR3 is TGTGCCAGCAGTCCGCCCCGACAGCGGAACACTGAAGCTTTCTTT. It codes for CASSPPRQRNTEAFF.

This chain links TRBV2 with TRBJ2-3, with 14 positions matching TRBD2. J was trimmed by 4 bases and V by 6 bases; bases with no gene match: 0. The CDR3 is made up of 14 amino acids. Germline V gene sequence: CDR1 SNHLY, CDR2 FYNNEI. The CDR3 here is CASRGLAGADTQYF. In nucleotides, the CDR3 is TGTGCCAGCAGGGGACTAGCGGGAGCAGATACGCAGTATTTT. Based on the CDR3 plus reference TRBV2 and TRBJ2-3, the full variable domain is EPEVTQTPSHQVTQMGQEVILRCVPISNHLYFYWYRQILGQKVEFLVSFYNNEISEKSEIFDDQFSVERPDGSNFTLKIRSTKLEDSAMYFCASRGLAGADTQYFGPGTRLTVL.

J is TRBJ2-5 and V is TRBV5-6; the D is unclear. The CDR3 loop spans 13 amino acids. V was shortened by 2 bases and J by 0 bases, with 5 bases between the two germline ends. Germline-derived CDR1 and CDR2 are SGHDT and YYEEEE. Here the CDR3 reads CASSLTDQETQYF. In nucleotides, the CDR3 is TGTGCCAGCAGCTTAACCGACCAAGAGACCCAGTACTTC. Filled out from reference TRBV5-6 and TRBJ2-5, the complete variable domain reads DAGVTQSPTHLIKTRGQQVTLRCSPKSGHDTVSWYQQALGQGPQFIFQYYEEEERQRGNFPDRFSGHQFPNYSSELNVNALLLGDSALYLCASSLTDQETQYFGPGTRLLVL.

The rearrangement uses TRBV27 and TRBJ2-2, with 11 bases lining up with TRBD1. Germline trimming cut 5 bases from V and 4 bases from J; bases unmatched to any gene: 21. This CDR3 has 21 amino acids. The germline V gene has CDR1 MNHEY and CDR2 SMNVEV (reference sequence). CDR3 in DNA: TGTGCCAGCAGTCCGAACCGGGACAGGGGGACGCGGGGCCGACGCACCGGGGAGCTGTTTTTT. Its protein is CASSPNRDRGTRGRRTGELFF.

The CDR3 region is CASSTQGVYNEQFF. The CDR3 nucleotides are TGTGCCAGCAGTACGCAGGGAGTCTACAATGAGCAGTTCTTC. J is TRBJ2-1 and V is TRBV5-4; tentatively, D is TRBD1 or TRBD2 (5 bases each). The CDR3 is 14 amino acids. CDR1 is SGHNT and CDR2 is YYREEE in the germline V gene (reference sequence). V was cut by 5 bases and J by 3 bases, with 12 bases left in between. The whole variable domain, filled in from reference TRBV5-4 and TRBJ2-1, reads ETGVTQSPTHLIKTRGQQVTLRCSSQSGHNTVSWYQQALGQGPQFIFQYYREEENGRGNFPPRFSGLQFPNYSSELNVNALELDDSALYLCASSTQGVYNEQFFGPGTRLTVL.

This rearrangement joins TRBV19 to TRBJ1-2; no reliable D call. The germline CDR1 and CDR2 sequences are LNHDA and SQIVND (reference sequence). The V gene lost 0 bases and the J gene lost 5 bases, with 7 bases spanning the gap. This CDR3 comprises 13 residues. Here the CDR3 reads CASSIDGLYGYTF. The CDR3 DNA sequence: TGTGCCAGTAGTATAGATGGATTGTATGGCTACACCTTC.

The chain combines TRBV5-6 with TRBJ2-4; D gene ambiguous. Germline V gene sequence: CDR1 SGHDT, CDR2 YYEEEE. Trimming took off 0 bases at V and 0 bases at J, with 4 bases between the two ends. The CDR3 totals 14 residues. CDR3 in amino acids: CASSLALAKNIQYF. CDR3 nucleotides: TGTGCCAGCAGCTTGGCCCTAGCCAAAAACATTCAGTACTTC.

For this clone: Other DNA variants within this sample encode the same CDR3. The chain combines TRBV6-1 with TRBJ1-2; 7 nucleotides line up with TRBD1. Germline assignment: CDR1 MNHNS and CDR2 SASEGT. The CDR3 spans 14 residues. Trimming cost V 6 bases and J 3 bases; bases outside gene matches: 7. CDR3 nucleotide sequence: TGTGCCAGCAGCGACAGGGTAGGAGACTATGGCTACACCTTC. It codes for CASSDRVGDYGYTF.

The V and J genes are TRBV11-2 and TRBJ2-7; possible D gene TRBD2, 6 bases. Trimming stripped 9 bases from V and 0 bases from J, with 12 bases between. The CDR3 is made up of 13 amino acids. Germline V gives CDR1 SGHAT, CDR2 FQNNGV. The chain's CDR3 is CASSVAASYEQYF. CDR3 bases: TGTGCCAGTTCGGTAGCGGCCTCCTACGAGCAGTACTTC.

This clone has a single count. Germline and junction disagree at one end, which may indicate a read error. The CDR3: CASSLGDDLTTGELFF. CDR3 in DNA: TGTGCTAGCAGCTTAGGGGACGACCTTACCACCGGGGAGCTGTTTTTT. This chain connects TRBV7-7 to TRBJ2-2; TRBD1 or TRBD2 may be the D gene (5 bases each). CDR1 is SSHAT and CDR2 is FNYEAQ in the germline V gene (reference sequence). The CDR3 loop spans 16 amino acids.

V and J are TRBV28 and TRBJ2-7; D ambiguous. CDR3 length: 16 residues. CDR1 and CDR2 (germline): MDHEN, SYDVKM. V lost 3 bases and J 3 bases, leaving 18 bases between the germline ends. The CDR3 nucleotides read TGTGCCAGCAGTTTTATAGCCGGGTCGGTAGACTACGAGCAGTACTTC. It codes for CASSFIAGSVDYEQYF.

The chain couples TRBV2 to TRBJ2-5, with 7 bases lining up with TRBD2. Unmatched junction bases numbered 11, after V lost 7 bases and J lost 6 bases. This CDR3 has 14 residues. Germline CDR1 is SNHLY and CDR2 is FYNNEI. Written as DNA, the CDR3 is TGTGCCAGCACCCGGGGACTACAAGGCCAGACCCAGTACTTC. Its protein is CASTRGLQGQTQYF. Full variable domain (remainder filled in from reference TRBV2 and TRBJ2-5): EPEVTQTPSHQVTQMGQEVILRCVPISNHLYFYWYRQILGQKVEFLVSFYNNEISEKSEIFDDQFSVERPDGSNFTLKIRSTKLEDSAMYFCASTRGLQGQTQYFGPGTRLLVL.

CDR3 in DNA: TGCGCCAGCAGCTCGATGGGACTAGGTCAAGAGACCCAGTACTTC. Its translation: CASSSMGLGQETQYF. The chain joins TRBV5-1 to TRBJ2-5; 8 bases map to TRBD2. Germline CDR1 reads SGHRS; CDR2 reads YFSETQ. This CDR3 contains 15 residues. The V segment lost 3 bases and the J segment 2 bases; nucleotides outside the gene matches: 6.

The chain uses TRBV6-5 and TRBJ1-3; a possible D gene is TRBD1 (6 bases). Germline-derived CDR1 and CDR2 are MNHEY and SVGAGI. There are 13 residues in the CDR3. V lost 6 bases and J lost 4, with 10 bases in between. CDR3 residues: CASRKDSGNTIYF. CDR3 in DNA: TGTGCCAGCAGGAAGGACAGCGGAAACACCATATATTTT.

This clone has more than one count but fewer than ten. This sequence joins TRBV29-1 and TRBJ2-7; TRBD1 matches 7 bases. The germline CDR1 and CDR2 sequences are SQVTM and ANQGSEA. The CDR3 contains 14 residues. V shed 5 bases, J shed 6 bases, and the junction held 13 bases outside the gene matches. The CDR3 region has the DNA TGCAGCGTTATTTTGACAGGGCGATTGGCCGAGCAGTACTTC. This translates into CSVILTGRLAEQYF.

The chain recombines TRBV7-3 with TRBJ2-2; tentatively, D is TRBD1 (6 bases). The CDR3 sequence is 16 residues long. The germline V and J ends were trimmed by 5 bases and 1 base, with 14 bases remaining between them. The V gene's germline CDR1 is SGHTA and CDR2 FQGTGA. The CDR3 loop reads CASSARGPVNTGELFF. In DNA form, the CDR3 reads TGTGCCAGCAGCGCCAGGGGTCCGGTGAACACCGGGGAGCTGTTTTTT.

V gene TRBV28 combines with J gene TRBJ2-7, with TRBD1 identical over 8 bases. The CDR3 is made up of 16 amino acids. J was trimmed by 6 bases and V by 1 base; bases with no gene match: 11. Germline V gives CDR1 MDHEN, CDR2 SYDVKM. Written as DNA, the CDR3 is TGTGCCAGCAGTTTATCATCCGGACAGGGTGGTGCCGAGCAGTACTTC. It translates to CASSLSSGQGGAEQYF. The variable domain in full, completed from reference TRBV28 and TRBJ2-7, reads DVKVTQSSRYLVKRTGEKVFLECVQDMDHENMFWYRQDPGLGLRLIYFSYDVKMKEKGDIPEGYSVSREKKERFSLILESASTNQTSMYLCASSLSSGQGGAEQYFGPGTRLTVT.

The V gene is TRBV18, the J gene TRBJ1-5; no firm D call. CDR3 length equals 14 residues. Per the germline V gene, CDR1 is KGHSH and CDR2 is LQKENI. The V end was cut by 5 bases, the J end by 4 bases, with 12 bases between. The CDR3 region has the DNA TGTGCCAGCTCATTAGGGCGAAAGAATCAGCCCCAGCATTTT. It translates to CASSLGRKNQPQHF.

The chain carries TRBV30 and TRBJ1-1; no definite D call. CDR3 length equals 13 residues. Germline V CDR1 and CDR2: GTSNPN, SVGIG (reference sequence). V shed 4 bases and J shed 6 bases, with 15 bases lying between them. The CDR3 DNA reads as TGTGCCTGGAATCGTGCAGGTCCCCCTGAAGCTTTCTTT. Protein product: CAWNRAGPPEAFF.

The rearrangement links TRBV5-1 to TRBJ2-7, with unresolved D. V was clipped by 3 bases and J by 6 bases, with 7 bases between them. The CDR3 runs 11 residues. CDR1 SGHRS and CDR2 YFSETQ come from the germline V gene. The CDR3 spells CASSSDIEQYF. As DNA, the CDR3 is TGCGCCAGCAGCTCCGACATCGAGCAGTACTTC.

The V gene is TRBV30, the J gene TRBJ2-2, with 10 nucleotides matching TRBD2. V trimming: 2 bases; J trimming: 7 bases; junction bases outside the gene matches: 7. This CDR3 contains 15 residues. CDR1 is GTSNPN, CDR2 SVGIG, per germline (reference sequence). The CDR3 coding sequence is TGTGCCTGGAGTAGCGGGAGGGCCTGGGGCGGGGAGCTGTTTTTT. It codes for CAWSSGRAWGGELFF.

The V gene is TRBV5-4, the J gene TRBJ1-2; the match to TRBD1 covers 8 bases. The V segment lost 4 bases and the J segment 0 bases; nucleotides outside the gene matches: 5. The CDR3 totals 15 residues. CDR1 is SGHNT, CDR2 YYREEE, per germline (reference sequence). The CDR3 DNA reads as TGTGCCAGCAGCGCTGGGACAGGAGCTAACTATGGCTACACCTTC. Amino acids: CASSAGTGANYGYTF.

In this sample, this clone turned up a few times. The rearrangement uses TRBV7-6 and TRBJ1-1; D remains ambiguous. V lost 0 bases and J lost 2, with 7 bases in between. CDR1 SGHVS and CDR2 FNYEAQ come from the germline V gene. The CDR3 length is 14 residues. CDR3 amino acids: CASSLASTNTEAFF. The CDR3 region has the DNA TGTGCCAGCAGCTTAGCGTCAACTAACACTGAAGCTTTCTTT.

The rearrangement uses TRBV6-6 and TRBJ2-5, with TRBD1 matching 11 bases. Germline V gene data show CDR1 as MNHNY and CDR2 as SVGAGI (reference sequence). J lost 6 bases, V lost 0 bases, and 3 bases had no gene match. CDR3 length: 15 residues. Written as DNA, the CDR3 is TGTGCCAGCAGTTACTCCGGGACAGGGGGGAAGACCCAGTACTTC. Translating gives CASSYSGTGGKTQYF.

The chain's CDR3 is CASSYLPIGFGYTF. The CDR3 DNA follows: TGTGCCAGCAGCTACCTACCAATTGGGTTTGGCTACACCTTC. This chain connects TRBV7-9 to TRBJ1-2; D is undetermined. The germline V gene encodes CDR1 SEHNR and CDR2 FQNEAQ (reference sequence). CDR3 size: 14 residues. V lost 4 bases and J lost 7, with 16 bases in between.

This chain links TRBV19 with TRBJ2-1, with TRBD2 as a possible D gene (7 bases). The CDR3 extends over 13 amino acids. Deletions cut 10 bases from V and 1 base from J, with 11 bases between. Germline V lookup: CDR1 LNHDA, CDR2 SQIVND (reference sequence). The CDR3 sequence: CAIGGDSYNEQFF. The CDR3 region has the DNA TGTGCCATAGGGGGGGATTCCTACAATGAGCAGTTCTTC.

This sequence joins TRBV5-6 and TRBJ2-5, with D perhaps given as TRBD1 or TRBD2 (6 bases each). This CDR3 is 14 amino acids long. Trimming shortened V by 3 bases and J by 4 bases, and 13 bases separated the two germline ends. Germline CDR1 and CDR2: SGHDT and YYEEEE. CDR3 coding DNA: TGTGCCAGCAGCTCGAGCGGAGGGGGAGAGACCCAGTACTTC. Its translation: CASSSSGGGETQYF.